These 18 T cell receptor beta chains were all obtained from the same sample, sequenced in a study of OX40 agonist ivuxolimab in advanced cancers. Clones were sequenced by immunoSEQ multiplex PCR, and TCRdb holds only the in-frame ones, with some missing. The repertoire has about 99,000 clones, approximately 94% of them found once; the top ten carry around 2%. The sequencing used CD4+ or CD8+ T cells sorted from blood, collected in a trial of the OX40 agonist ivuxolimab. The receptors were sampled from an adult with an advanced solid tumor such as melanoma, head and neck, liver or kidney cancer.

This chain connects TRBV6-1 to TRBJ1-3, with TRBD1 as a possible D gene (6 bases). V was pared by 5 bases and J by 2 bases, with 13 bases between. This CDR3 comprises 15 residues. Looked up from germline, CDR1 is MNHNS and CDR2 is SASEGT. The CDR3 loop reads CASSPAGETGNTIYF. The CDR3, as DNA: TGTGCCAGCAGTCCCGCAGGGGAGACTGGAAACACCATATATTTT.

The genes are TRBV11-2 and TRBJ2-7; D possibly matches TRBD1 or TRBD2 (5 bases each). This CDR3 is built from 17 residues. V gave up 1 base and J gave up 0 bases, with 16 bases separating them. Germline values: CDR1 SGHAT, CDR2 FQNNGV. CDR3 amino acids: CASSLVGPGTNSYEQYF. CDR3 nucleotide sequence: TGTGCCAGCAGCTTAGTAGGACCCGGGACCAACTCCTACGAGCAGTACTTC.

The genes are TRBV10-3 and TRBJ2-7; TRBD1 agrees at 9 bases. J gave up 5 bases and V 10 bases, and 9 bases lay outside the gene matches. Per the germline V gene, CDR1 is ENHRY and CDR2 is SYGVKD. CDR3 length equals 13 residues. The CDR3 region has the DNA TGTGCCACCTCATCCGGGACAGGGAACGAGCAGTACTTC. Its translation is CATSSGTGNEQYF.

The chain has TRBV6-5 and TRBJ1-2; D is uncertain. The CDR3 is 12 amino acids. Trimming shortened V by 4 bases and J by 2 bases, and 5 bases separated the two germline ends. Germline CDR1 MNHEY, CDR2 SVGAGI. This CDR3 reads CASSWSNYGYTF. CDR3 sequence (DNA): TGTGCCAGCAGTTGGTCAAACTATGGCTACACCTTC.

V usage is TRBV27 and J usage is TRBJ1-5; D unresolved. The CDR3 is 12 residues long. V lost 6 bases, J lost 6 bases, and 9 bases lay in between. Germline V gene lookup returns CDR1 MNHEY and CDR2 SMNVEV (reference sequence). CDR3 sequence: CASSPWGQPQHF. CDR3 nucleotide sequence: TGTGCCAGCAGCCCCTGGGGTCAGCCCCAGCATTTT.

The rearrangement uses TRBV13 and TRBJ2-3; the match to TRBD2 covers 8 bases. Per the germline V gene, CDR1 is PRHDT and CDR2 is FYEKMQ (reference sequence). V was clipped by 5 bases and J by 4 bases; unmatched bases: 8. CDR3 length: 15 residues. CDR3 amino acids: CASSPRGGSADTQYF. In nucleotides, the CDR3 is TGTGCCAGCAGCCCCCGGGGGGGCAGTGCAGATACGCAGTATTTT.

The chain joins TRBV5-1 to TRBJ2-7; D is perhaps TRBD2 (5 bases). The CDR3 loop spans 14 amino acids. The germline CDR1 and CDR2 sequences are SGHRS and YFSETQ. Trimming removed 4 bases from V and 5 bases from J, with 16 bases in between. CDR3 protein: CASSTRGNEDEQYF. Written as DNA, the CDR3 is TGCGCCAGCAGCACGAGAGGGAACGAAGACGAGCAGTACTTC.

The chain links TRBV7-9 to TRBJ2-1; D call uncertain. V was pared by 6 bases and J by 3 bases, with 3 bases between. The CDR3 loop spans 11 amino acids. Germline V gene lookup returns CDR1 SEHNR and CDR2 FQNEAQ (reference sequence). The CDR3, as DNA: TGTGCCAGCAGATACTACAATGAGCAGTTCTTC. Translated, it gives CASRYYNEQFF.

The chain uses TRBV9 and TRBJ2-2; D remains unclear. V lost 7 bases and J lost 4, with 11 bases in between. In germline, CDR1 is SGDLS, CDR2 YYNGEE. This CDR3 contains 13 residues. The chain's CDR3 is CASVSPTTGELFF. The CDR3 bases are TGTGCCAGCGTCAGCCCCACCACCGGGGAGCTGTTTTTT.

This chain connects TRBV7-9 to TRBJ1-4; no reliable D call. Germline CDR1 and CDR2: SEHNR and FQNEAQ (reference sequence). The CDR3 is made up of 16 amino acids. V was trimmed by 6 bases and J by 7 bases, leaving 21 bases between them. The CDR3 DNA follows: TGTGCCAGCAGATCGAGGATCGGGTCTCGCAGTGAAAAACTGTTTTTT. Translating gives CASRSRIGSRSEKLFF.

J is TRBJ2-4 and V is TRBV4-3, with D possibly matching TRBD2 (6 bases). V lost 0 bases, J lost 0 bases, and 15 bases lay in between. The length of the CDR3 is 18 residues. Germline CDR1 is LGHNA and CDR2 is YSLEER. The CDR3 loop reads CASSQDGPWGVAKNIQYF. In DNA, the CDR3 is TGCGCCAGCAGCCAAGATGGGCCGTGGGGGGTAGCCAAAAACATTCAGTACTTC.

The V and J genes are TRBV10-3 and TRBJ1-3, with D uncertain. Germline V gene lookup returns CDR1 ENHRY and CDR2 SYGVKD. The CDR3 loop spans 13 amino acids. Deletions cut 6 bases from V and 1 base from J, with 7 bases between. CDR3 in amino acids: CAISRGSGNTIYF. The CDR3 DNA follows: TGTGCCATCAGCAGAGGTTCTGGAAACACCATATATTTT.

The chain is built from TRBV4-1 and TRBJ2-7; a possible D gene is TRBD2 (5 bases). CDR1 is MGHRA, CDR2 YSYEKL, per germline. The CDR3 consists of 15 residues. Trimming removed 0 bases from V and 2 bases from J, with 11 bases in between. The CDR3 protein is CASSQDPEVTYEQYF. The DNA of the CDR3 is TGCGCCAGCAGCCAAGATCCGGAGGTTACCTACGAGCAGTACTTC.

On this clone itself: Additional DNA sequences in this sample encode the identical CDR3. DNA for the CDR3: TGTGCCAGCAGTCTCTGGGATAGCAATCAGCCCCAGCATTTT. It is translated as CASSLWDSNQPQHF. This chain connects TRBV28 to TRBJ1-5; D is uncertain. Germline CDR1 reads MDHEN; CDR2 reads SYDVKM. Trimming took off 5 bases at V and 0 bases at J, with 8 bases between the two ends. The CDR3 runs 14 residues. Together with reference TRBV28 and TRBJ1-5, the CDR3 gives the full variable domain: DVKVTQSSRYLVKRTGEKVFLECVQDMDHENMFWYRQDPGLGLRLIYFSYDVKMKEKGDIPEGYSVSREKKERFSLILESASTNQTSMYLCASSLWDSNQPQHFGDGTRLSIL.

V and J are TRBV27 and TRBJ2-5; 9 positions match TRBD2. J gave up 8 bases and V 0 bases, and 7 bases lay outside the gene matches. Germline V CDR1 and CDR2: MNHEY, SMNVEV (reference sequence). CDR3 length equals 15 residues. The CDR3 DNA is TGTGCCAGCAGTTTATCGGCGGGGGGGCCGGCCACCCAGTACTTC. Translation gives CASSLSAGGPATQYF.

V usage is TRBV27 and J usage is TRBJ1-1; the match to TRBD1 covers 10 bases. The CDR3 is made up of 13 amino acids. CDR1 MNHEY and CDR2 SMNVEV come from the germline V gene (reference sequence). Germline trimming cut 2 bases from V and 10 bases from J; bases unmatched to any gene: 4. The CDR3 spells CASSLTTGGRAFF. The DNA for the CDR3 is TGTGCCAGCAGTTTAACGACAGGGGGCAGAGCTTTCTTT.

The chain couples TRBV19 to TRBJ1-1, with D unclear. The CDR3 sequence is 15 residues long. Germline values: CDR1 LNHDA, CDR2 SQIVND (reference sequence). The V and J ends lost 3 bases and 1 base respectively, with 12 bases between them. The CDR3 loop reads CASSIRRVGNTEAFF. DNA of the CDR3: TGTGCCAGTAGTATTAGACGGGTGGGGAACACTGAAGCTTTCTTT.

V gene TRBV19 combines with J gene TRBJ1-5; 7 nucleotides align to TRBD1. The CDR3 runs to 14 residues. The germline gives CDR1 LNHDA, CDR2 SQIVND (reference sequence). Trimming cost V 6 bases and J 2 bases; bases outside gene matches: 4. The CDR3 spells CASRPGGRNQPQHF. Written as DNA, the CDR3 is TGTGCCAGTAGGCCAGGGGGTCGCAATCAGCCCCAGCATTTT.